Listed below are T cell receptor beta chains from one sample, sequenced in a study of T-cell memory formation after mild COVID-19. TCRdb recomputed calls from the 5' RACE reads with MiXCR, one row per CDR3 protein. The table records fewer than 250,000 distinct CDR3 sequences, around 25% of them present only once. The specimen sequenced was PBMCs or a T cell subset sorted from them (not recorded which). The receptors were gathered from an adult woman who had mild COVID-19 (a few samples of this study predate the infection). Cell type and time point are not known. Both conserved end residues are part of each CDR3. D genes are given only for firm matches. Only part of the rows carry a size: once, few, many, or a class if the clone is expanded.

CDR3 protein	CDR3 DNA	V gene	J gene	D gene	clone size
CASASGRADTDTQYF	TGTGCCAGCGCAAGCGGGAGAGCGGACACAGATACGCAGTATTTT	TRBV5-4	TRBJ2-3	TRBD2	-
CASSEISGFYNEQFF	TGTGCCAGCTCAGAGATTTCAGGGTTTTACAATGAGCAGTTCTTC	TRBV18	TRBJ2-1	-	-
CASSAGTGREQYF	TGTGCCAGCTCAGCCGGGACAGGGCGCGAGCAGTACTTC	TRBV18	TRBJ2-7	TRBD1	-
CSAIPAGKETQYF	TGCAGTGCTATCCCAGCGGGTAAAGAGACCCAGTACTTC	TRBV20-1	TRBJ2-5	-	-
CAWRGDGNTEAFF	TGTGCCTGGAGGGGAGACGGGAACACTGAAGCTTTCTTT	TRBV30	TRBJ1-1	-	-
CASSFAGGEGPQHF	TGTGCCAGCAGTTTCGCAGGGGGCGAAGGGCCCCAGCATTTT	TRBV12-3/TRBV12-4	TRBJ1-5	TRBD1	-
CATSRDQVDEQYF	TGTGCCACCAGCAGAGATCAGGTGGACGAGCAGTACTTC	TRBV15	TRBJ2-7	-	-
CASSADSGVETQYF	TGTGCCAGCAGTGCGGACAGCGGGGTAGAGACCCAGTACTTC	TRBV25-1	TRBJ2-5	-	-
CASSLRTGRLTF	TGTGCCAGCAGCTTAAGGACAGGGAGGTTAACCTTC	TRBV7-3	TRBJ1-2	TRBD1	once
CASSPSGREYEQYF	TGCGCCAGCAGCCCGAGCGGGAGAGAGTACGAGCAGTACTTC	TRBV4-3	TRBJ2-7	TRBD2	-
CASSGRTSGGREETQYF	TGCGCCAGCAGCGGGAGGACTAGCGGGGGCCGGGAGGAGACCCAGTACTTC	TRBV5-1	TRBJ2-5	TRBD2	few
CASTIGGTLGLGGEQYF	TGTGCCAGCACAATCGGTGGGACTCTGGGGCTAGGGGGGGAGCAGTACTTC	TRBV12-3/TRBV12-4	TRBJ2-7	-	few
CASSQDRSSGSYNEQFF	TGCGCCAGCAGCCAAGATCGCTCTAGCGGTAGCTACAATGAGCAGTTCTTC	TRBV4-3	TRBJ2-1	TRBD2	-
CASSFSTGVTEAFF	TGTGCCAGCAGCTTTTCTACAGGGGTCACTGAAGCTTTCTTT	TRBV11-3	TRBJ1-1	TRBD1	once
CSARDRDTVGNQPQHF	TGCAGTGCTAGAGATCGCGACACCGTTGGCAATCAGCCCCAGCATTTT	TRBV20-1	TRBJ1-5	-	-
CATSRPEGLNTEAFF	TGTGCCACCAGCCGACCAGAGGGACTTAACACTGAAGCTTTCTTT	TRBV15	TRBJ1-1	-	-
CASSWGQGVIDTQYF	TGTGCCAGCAGCTGGGGACAGGGGGTCATAGATACGCAGTATTTT	TRBV11-2	TRBJ2-3	TRBD1	few
CASSGQRGTTEAFF	TGTGCCAGCAGTGGACAGCGGGGGACAACTGAAGCTTTCTTT	TRBV6-2/TRBV6-3	TRBJ1-1	-	few
CASSSRLGETQYF	TGTGCCAGCAGCTCCCGCTTAGGGGAGACCCAGTACTTC	TRBV7-3	TRBJ2-5	-	few
CASSFRVAGDITGELFF	TGTGCCAGCAGTTTTCGAGTAGCGGGAGATATCACCGGGGAGCTGTTTTTT	TRBV12-3/TRBV12-4	TRBJ2-2	TRBD2	-
CASRRGQGNEQYF	TGTGCCAGCAGGAGGGGACAGGGGAACGAGCAGTACTTC	TRBV3-1	TRBJ2-7	TRBD1	-
CASSLGQTFF	TGTGCCAGCAGCTTGGGACAGACGTTCTTT	TRBV12-3/TRBV12-4	TRBJ1-1	TRBD1	-
CASSLRSSSTDTQYF	TGTGCCAGCAGCTTAAGAAGTTCAAGCACAGATACGCAGTATTTT	TRBV7-3	TRBJ2-3	-	-
CASSLSMGHEQYF	TGTGCCAGCAGTTTATCTATGGGCCACGAGCAGTACTTC	TRBV27	TRBJ2-7	-	few
CSPGGSYEQYF	TGCTCGCCCGGGGGGTCCTACGAGCAGTACTTC	TRBV20-1	TRBJ2-7	TRBD2	-
CASSLGGATQETQYF	TGCGCCAGCAGCTTGGGCGGGGCTACTCAAGAGACCCAGTACTTC	TRBV5-1	TRBJ2-5	-	-
CASSVGTGVANSPLHF	TGTGCCAGCAGCGTAGGGACAGGGGTGGCTAATTCACCCCTCCACTTT	TRBV9	TRBJ1-6	TRBD1	-
CASSYSGGRTYGYTF	TGTGCCAGCAGTTACTCCGGGGGGCGGACCTATGGCTACACCTTC	TRBV6-5	TRBJ1-2	-	-
CASRALLGTGTYEQYF	TGTGCCAGCAGGGCCCTTCTCGGGACAGGGACCTACGAGCAGTACTTC	TRBV25-1	TRBJ2-7	TRBD1	-
CASSSQGASYNSPLHF	TGCGCCAGCAGTTCTCAGGGGGCGTCCTATAATTCACCCCTCCACTTT	TRBV5-1	TRBJ1-6	TRBD1	-
CASSYSGPGGNIQYF	TGTGCCAGCAGTTACTCGGGACCGGGGGGGAACATTCAGTACTTC	TRBV6-6	TRBJ2-4	TRBD2	-
CASNPVAGETQYF	TGTGCCAGCAATCCCGTTGCCGGGGAGACCCAGTACTTC	TRBV2	TRBJ2-5	-	-
CASSVVTGGYSYEQYF	TGTGCCAGCAGTGTAGTAACAGGGGGTTACTCCTACGAGCAGTACTTC	TRBV25-1	TRBJ2-7	TRBD1	few
CSVDQASGANVLTF	TGCAGCGTTGATCAGGCCTCTGGGGCCAACGTCCTGACTTTC	TRBV29-1	TRBJ2-6	-	many
CAISGPRGSEQFF	TGTGCCATCAGTGGCCCTAGGGGGAGTGAGCAGTTCTTC	TRBV10-3	TRBJ2-1	-	-
CSAKTGGNTEAFF	TGCAGCGCCAAGACAGGGGGCAACACTGAAGCTTTCTTT	TRBV29-1	TRBJ1-1	TRBD1	-
CASSEEEGTGSHEQYF	TGTGCCAGCAGTGAAGAAGAGGGGACAGGGTCGCACGAGCAGTACTTC	TRBV6-1	TRBJ2-7	TRBD1	-
CASSPGTSNNEQFF	TGTGCCAGCAGTCCCGGGACTAGCAACAATGAGCAGTTCTTC	TRBV7-3	TRBJ2-1	TRBD2	-
CASSPPTGASAGELFF	TGTGCCAGCTCACCACCGACAGGGGCGAGTGCCGGGGAGCTGTTTTTT	TRBV18	TRBJ2-2	TRBD1	-
CASSVAGQGTEQYF	TGTGCCAGCAGCGTAGCGGGACAGGGGACCGAGCAGTACTTC	TRBV9	TRBJ2-7	TRBD1	few
CASSEWAGHNEQFF	TGTGCCAGCAGTGAATGGGCAGGACACAATGAGCAGTTCTTC	TRBV25-1	TRBJ2-1	-	few
CASSEGQGFEQFF	TGTGCCAGTAGTGAGGGACAGGGCTTTGAGCAGTTCTTC	TRBV19	TRBJ2-1	TRBD1	few
CASAMSYNSPLHF	TGTGCCAGCGCCATGTCCTATAATTCACCCCTCCACTTT	TRBV12-3/TRBV12-4	TRBJ1-6	-	-
CASSLQPGTEAFF	TGTGCCAGCAGCCTTCAGCCCGGCACTGAAGCTTTCTTT	TRBV7-3	TRBJ1-1	-	-
CASSVAGGGQDTQYF	TGTGCCAGCAGCGTAGCGGGAGGCGGGCAAGATACGCAGTATTTT	TRBV9	TRBJ2-3	TRBD2	few
CASSTWGLAGDGETQYF	TGTGCCAGCAGCACCTGGGGACTAGCGGGAGACGGAGAGACCCAGTACTTC	TRBV7-9	TRBJ2-5	TRBD2	few
CASSLDWLAGDSSTDTQYF	TGTGCCAGCAGCTTAGACTGGCTAGCGGGGGACTCCAGCACAGATACGCAGTATTTT	TRBV7-6	TRBJ2-3	TRBD2	-
CATSDLEPNEQFF	TGTGCCACCAGTGATTTAGAACCTAATGAGCAGTTCTTC	TRBV24-1	TRBJ2-1	-	-
CASSPGRRQGYGEQYF	TGTGCCAGCAGCCCAGGAAGGCGACAGGGCTACGGCGAGCAGTACTTC	TRBV7-9	TRBJ2-7	TRBD1	-
CASSPGWGTGELFF	TGTGCCAGCAGCCCCGGTTGGGGGACCGGGGAGCTGTTTTTT	TRBV7-6	TRBJ2-2	-	-
CASSLKGYGYTF	TGTGCCAGCAGTTTAAAGGGCTATGGCTACACCTTC	TRBV27	TRBJ1-2	-	few
CASSLLRLNTDTQYF	TGTGCCAGCAGTTTACTCAGACTCAACACAGATACGCAGTATTTT	TRBV27	TRBJ2-3	-	few
CASSFPGLAATDTQYF	TGTGCCAGCAGTTTTCCGGGACTAGCGGCCACAGATACGCAGTATTTT	TRBV5-4	TRBJ2-3	TRBD2	-
CASSLRVLNTEAFF	TGCGCCAGCAGCCTCAGGGTGCTGAACACTGAAGCTTTCTTT	TRBV4-1	TRBJ1-1	-	-
CASRPGQSTDTQYF	TGCGCCAGCCGGCCGGGACAAAGCACAGATACGCAGTATTTT	TRBV5-1	TRBJ2-3	-	few
CASRPGLGNTGELFF	TGCGCCAGCCGTCCGGGACTAGGAAACACCGGGGAGCTGTTTTTT	TRBV5-1	TRBJ2-2	TRBD2	-
CASSSQRELFF	TGTGCCAGCAGCTCCCAGCGGGAGCTGTTTTTT	TRBV7-6	TRBJ2-2	-	few
CASSPGQGLEKLFF	TGTGCCAGCAGTCCCGGACAGGGACTTGAAAAACTGTTTTTT	TRBV6-5	TRBJ1-4	TRBD1	-
CASSSTGRGLETGELFF	TGTGCCAGCAGCTCTACTGGGAGGGGGCTTGAAACCGGGGAGCTGTTTTTT	TRBV7-2	TRBJ2-2	-	few